These 2 T cell receptor beta chains came from one sample sequenced in a study of cytomegalovirus exposure and HLA in healthy donors. Amplification used 60 Vbeta primers and 13 Jbeta primers. Libraries were prepared by immunoSEQ multiplex PCR; TCRdb keeps only in-frame clonotypes and omits some of them. The table gives around 30,000 clones; the top ten clones make up 0.71% of it. Sequencing was performed on PBMCs. These receptors were collected from a man aged 25-45 years in good health and CMV-seronegative.

The gene calls are TRBV30 and TRBJ2-7; the match to TRBD1 covers 7 bases. Per germline, CDR1 GTSNPN and CDR2 SVGIG (reference sequence). The CDR3 totals 17 residues. Losses at the gene ends were 0 bases for V and 4 bases for J; bases not matched to a gene: 15. CDR3 amino acids: CAWSVRLGTADSYEQYF. In DNA, the CDR3 is TGTGCCTGGAGTGTGCGGCTGGGGACAGCAGATTCTTACGAGCAGTACTTC.

The V gene is TRBV6-5, the J gene TRBJ1-4; maybe TRBD1 (6 bases). The CDR3 loop spans 15 amino acids. Germline CDR1 reads MNHEY; CDR2 reads SVGAGI. With 4 bases removed from V and 8 bases from J, the gap between germline ends came to 17 bases. CDR3 amino acids: CASSSTQGRREKLFF. In DNA, the CDR3 is TGTGCCAGCAGTTCTACACAGGGAAGAAGGGAAAAACTGTTTTTT.